The T cell receptor (beta chain) described here comes from a study of cytomegalovirus exposure and HLA in healthy donors. Study context: The 500 to 750 first-cohort repertoires and the 95 to 150 validation repertoires shared the same platform, a later analysis reported.

TCRdb's copy holds only in-frame clones and misses some; the assay was immunoSEQ multiplex PCR. The data show 150,000 to 200,000 clones, roughly 81% seen once. Among the 110 or so subjects of the validation cohort, separate from the roughly 670-subject first cohort, were the donors. As regards this clone: The antigen is unknown.

Whole-study results and caveats: Specific recognition of CMV antigens was confirmed in vitro for a few chains (all CMV-associated). Published work reported that the classifier diagnosed cytomegalovirus status with high specificity and sensitivity.

Germline V gives CDR1 SGHRS, CDR2 YFSETQ. The CDR3 spans 14 residues. V was clipped by 1 base and J by 3 bases, with 8 bases between them. This receptor was obtained from a woman aged 30 to 39 in good health and CMV-seronegative. The rearrangement uses TRBV5-1 and TRBJ2-1, with D possibly being TRBD2 (5 bases). Sequences were obtained from PBMCs. The CDR3 region has the DNA TGCGCCAGCAGCTTGTCCGGGGACTACAATGAGCAGTTCTTC. It is translated as CASSLSGDYNEQFF.